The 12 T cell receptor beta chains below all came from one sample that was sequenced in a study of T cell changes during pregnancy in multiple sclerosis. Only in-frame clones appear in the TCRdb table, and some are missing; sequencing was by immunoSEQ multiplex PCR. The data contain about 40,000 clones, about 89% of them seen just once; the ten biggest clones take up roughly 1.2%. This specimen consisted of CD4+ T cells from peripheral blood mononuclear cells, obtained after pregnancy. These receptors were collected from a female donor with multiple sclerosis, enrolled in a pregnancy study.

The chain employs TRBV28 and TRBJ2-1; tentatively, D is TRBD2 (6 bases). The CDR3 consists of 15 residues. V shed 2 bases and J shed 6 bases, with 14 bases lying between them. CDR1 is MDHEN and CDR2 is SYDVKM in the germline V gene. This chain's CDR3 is CASSLRGGRGNEQFF. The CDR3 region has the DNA TGTGCCAGCAGTTTACGGGGAGGCCGAGGCAATGAGCAGTTCTTC. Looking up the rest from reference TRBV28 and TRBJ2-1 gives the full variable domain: DVKVTQSSRYLVKRTGEKVFLECVQDMDHENMFWYRQDPGLGLRLIYFSYDVKMKEKGDIPEGYSVSREKKERFSLILESASTNQTSMYLCASSLRGGRGNEQFFGPGTRLTVL.

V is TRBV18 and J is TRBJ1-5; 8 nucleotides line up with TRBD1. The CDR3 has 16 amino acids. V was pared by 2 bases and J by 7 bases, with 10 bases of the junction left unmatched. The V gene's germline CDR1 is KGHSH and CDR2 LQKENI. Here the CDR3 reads CASSPGPGGGGQPQHF. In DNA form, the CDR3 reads TGTGCCAGCTCACCAGGGCCAGGGGGCGGCGGGCAGCCCCAGCATTTT.

CDR3 in amino acids: CASSLGYQGNEQFF. The CDR3 DNA follows: TGCGCCAGCAGCTTGGGCTATCAGGGTAATGAGCAGTTCTTC. The chain employs TRBV5-1 and TRBJ2-1, with D possibly matching TRBD1 (5 bases). This CDR3 is built from 14 residues. With 0 bases removed from V and 7 bases from J, the gap between germline ends came to 11 bases. Germline CDR1 SGHRS, CDR2 YFSETQ. Looking up the rest from reference TRBV5-1 and TRBJ2-1 gives the full variable domain: KAGVTQTPRYLIKTRGQQVTLSCSPISGHRSVSWYQQTPGQGLQFLFEYFSETQRNKGNFPGRFSGRQFSNSRSEMNVSTLELGDSALYLCASSLGYQGNEQFFGPGTRLTVL.

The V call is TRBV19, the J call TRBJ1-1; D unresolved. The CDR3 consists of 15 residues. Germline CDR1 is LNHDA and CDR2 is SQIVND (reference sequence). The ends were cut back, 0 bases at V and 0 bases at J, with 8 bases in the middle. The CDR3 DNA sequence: TGTGCCAGTAGTATAGAGCGGATCATGAACACTGAAGCTTTCTTT. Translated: CASSIERIMNTEAFF.

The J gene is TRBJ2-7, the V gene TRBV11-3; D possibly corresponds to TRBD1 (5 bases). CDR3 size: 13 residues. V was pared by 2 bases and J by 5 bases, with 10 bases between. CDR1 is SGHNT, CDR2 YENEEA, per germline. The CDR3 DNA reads TGTGCCAGCAGCTTAAGGGAAGGGGACGAGCAGTACTTC. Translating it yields CASSLREGDEQYF. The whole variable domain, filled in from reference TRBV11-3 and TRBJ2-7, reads EAGVVQSPRYKIIEKKQPVAFWCNPISGHNTLYWYLQNLGQGPELLIRYENEEAVDDSQLPKDRFSAERLKGVDSTLKIQPAELGDSAVYLCASSLREGDEQYFGPGTRLTVT.

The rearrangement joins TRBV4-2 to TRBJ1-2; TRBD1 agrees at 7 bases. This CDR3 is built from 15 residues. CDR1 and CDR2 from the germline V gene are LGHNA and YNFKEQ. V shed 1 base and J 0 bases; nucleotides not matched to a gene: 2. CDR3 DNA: TGTGCCAGCAGCCAAGTTGGGACAGCTAACTATGGCTACACCTTC. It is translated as CASSQVGTANYGYTF.

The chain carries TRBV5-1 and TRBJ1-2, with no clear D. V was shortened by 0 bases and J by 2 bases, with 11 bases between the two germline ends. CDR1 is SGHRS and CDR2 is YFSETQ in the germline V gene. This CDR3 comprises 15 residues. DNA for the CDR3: TGCGCCAGCAGCTTGGATATCGGGGAAAACTATGGCTACACCTTC. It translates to CASSLDIGENYGYTF. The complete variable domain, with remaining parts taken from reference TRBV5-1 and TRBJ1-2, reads KAGVTQTPRYLIKTRGQQVTLSCSPISGHRSVSWYQQTPGQGLQFLFEYFSETQRNKGNFPGRFSGRQFSNSRSEMNVSTLELGDSALYLCASSLDIGENYGYTFGSGTRLTVV.

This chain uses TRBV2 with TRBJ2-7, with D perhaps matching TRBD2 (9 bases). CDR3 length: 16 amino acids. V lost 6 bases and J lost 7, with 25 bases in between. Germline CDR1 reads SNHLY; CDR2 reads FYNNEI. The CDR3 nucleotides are TGTGCCAGCAGCTCAGAGCAGGGGGCTGCGGGGGGGGAGCAGTACTTC. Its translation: CASSSEQGAAGGEQYF.

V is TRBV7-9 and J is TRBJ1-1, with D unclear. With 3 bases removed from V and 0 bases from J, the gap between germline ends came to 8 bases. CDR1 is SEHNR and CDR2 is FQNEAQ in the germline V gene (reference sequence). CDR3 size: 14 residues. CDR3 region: CASSLGEMNTEAFF. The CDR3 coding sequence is TGTGCCAGCAGCTTGGGAGAGATGAACACTGAAGCTTTCTTT.

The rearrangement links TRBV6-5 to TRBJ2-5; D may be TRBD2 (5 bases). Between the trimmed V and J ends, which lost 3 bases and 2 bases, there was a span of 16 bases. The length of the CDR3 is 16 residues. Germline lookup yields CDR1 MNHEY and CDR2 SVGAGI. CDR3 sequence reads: CASSYTPDWIQETQYF. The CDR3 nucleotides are TGTGCCAGCAGTTATACCCCGGACTGGATTCAAGAGACCCAGTACTTC.

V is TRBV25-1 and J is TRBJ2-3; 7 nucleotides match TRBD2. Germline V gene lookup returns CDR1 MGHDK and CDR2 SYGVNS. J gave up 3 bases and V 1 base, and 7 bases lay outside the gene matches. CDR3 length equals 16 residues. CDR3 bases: TGTGCCAGCAGTGAATTTAGGGGAGGGGAGACAGATACGCAGTATTTT. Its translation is CASSEFRGGETDTQYF.

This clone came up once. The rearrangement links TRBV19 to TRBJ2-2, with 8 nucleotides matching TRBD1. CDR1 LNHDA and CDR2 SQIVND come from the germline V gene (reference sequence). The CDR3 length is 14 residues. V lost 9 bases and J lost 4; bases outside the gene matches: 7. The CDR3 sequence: CASRTGTITGELFF. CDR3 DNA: TGTGCCAGCAGGACAGGGACAATCACCGGGGAGCTGTTTTTT.